This T cell receptor beta chain was sequenced during a study of T cell responses to AZD1222 COVID-19 vaccine. Data came from immunoSEQ multiplex PCR; TCRdb stores just in-frame clones and leaves some out. The repertoire holds approximately 92,000 clones, with roughly 90% as singletons. The clonotype was recovered from an adult in good health. Sequences were derived from peripheral blood, sampled on day 0 of AZD1222 vaccination.

The CDR3 bases are TGCGCCAGCAGCCAAAGGGGACTAGCGGGGGGCGATACGCAGTATTTT. Translating gives CASSQRGLAGGDTQYF. The chain employs TRBV4-3 and TRBJ2-3; 15 positions match TRBD2. Germline CDR1 and CDR2: LGHNA and YSLEER. This CDR3 has 16 residues. V lost 2 bases to trimming and J lost 6 bases; unmatched junction nucleotides: 3.